This entry is about one T cell receptor (beta chain). Original processing notes: Amplified reference gene primers provided the basis for estimating nucleated cell counts. Profiled with immunoSEQ multiplex PCR; TCRdb holds only in-frame clones, not every one. The V and J calls and clone size were taken over from that table, and D and trimming were inferred from the DNA. The sample has fewer than 70,000 clones; around 87% are singletons. V was clipped by 6 bases and J by 3 bases; unmatched bases: 11. Germline CDR1 is MDHEN and CDR2 is SYDVKM. The CDR3 loop spans 16 amino acids. These data originate in a study of blood T cell repertoires in COVID-19. Study as a whole: COVID-19 samples collected from the United States, Italy and Spain covered acute and convalescent phases. T cells, B-cell-depleted T cells, or PBMCs supplied cDNA or gDNA.

The material sequenced was peripheral blood. The clonotype originates from a man aged 50-59 years with acute or convalescent COVID-19. The gene calls are TRBV28 and TRBJ2-5; 9 bases match TRBD1. The CDR3 reads CASSSSPGQGEETQYF. Written as DNA, the CDR3 is TGTGCCAGCAGCTCCTCACCGGGACAGGGCGAAGAGACCCAGTACTTC.